This TCR beta chain was identified during a study of control samples from healthy donors and cancer patients. Germline V CDR1 and CDR2: SGHRS, YFSETQ. The V gene lost 3 bases and the J gene lost 3 bases, with 5 bases spanning the gap. The CDR3 length is 12 residues. Data came from immunoSEQ multiplex PCR; TCRdb stores just in-frame clones and leaves some out. The repertoire holds 100,000 to 150,000 clones, with around 90% as singletons. Sequencing was done on a sample of blood. This receptor was obtained from a man younger than 35 in good health. J is TRBJ2-3 and V is TRBV5-1; unclear D gene. CDR3 nucleotide sequence: TGCGCCAGCAGCTACGCGACAGATACGCAGTATTTT. It encodes CASSYATDTQYF.